The 21 T cell receptor beta chains in this list originate from one sample, sequenced in a study of T cells after yellow fever vaccination. One entry per CDR3 protein, called by TCRdb with MiXCR from the 5' RACE reads. Of 300,000 to 450,000 distinct CDR3 sequences in the sample, around 8.1% were seen once. The specimen was PBMCs, collected about 49 days after the first yellow fever vaccination. Every receptor here comes from a young man who received the YFV17D yellow fever vaccine.

The CDR3 region has the DNA TGTGCCAGCGGAAATGGGGGGCGAAGCATGTTTTTT. Its protein product is CASGNGGRSMFF. The gene calls are TRBV12-3 or TRBV12-4 and TRBJ1-4; maybe TRBD1 (6 bases). Trimming removed 8 bases from V and 15 bases from J, with 19 bases in between. The CDR3 contains 12 residues.

This rearrangement joins TRBV7-2 to TRBJ2-7; 7 bases align to TRBD2. This CDR3 is 15 amino acids long. CDR1 and CDR2 (germline): SGHTA, FQGNSA. Trimming took 1 base from V and 7 from J; bases not matched to a gene: 10. For the CDR3, the DNA is TGTGCCAGCAGCTTAGAGCTAGCGGCCGGGGGGGAGCAGTACTTC. It specifies CASSLELAAGGEQYF.

The chain couples TRBV7-2 to TRBJ2-2; 12 bases match TRBD2. Losses at the gene ends were 5 bases for V and 6 bases for J; bases not matched to a gene: 4. CDR3 length: 15 amino acids. Germline-derived CDR1 and CDR2 are SGHTA and FQGNSA. CDR3 in DNA: TGTGCCAGCAGCACGGGACTAGCGGGCCCCGGGGAGCTGTTTTTT. It encodes CASSTGLAGPGELFF.

The rearrangement links TRBV4-2 to TRBJ1-2, with D uncertain. V lost 4 bases and J 4 bases, leaving 10 bases between the germline ends. CDR1 is LGHNA and CDR2 is YNFKEQ in the germline V gene. CDR3 size: 13 residues. The CDR3 nucleotides are TGTGCCAGCAGCCTCGGAAGCGTCTATGGCTACACCTTC. Translated, it gives CASSLGSVYGYTF.

This clonotype appeared many times. The gene calls are TRBV7-2 and TRBJ2-3; TRBD1 is a possible D gene (5 bases). This CDR3 spans 14 amino acids. V was clipped by 4 bases and J by 1 base, with 9 bases between them. Germline values: CDR1 SGHTA, CDR2 FQGNSA. The CDR3 DNA reads as TGTGCCAGCAGCTCAGACAGTGGCACAGATACGCAGTATTTT. Encoded protein: CASSSDSGTDTQYF.

This clonotype was counted only a few times. The chain joins TRBV5-1 to TRBJ2-7; D is possibly TRBD1 (8 bases). The CDR3 has 17 residues. The germline V gene encodes CDR1 SGHRS and CDR2 YFSETQ. Deletions cut 4 bases from V and 1 base from J, with 21 bases between. As DNA, the CDR3 is TGCGCCAGCAGCCCACCTGGACAGGGAGGGGGGTCCTACGAGCAGTACTTC. Translation gives CASSPPGQGGGSYEQYF. Complete variable domain (other parts from reference TRBV5-1 and TRBJ2-7): KAGVTQTPRYLIKTRGQQVTLSCSPISGHRSVSWYQQTPGQGLQFLFEYFSETQRNKGNFPGRFSGRQFSNSRSEMNVSTLELGDSALYLCASSPPGQGGGSYEQYFGPGTRLTVT.

This clonotype has only a few counts. The chain combines TRBV7-9 with TRBJ1-1; no firm D call. Trimming took off 1 base at V and 6 bases at J, with 6 bases between the two ends. Per the germline V gene, CDR1 is SEHNR and CDR2 is FQNEAQ (reference sequence). The CDR3 extends over 12 amino acids. CDR3 amino acids: CASSLGRSEAFF. CDR3 in DNA: TGTGCCAGCAGCTTAGGGAGGTCTGAAGCTTTCTTT.

This clonotype was counted between two and nine times. V is TRBV27 and J is TRBJ1-5, with unresolved D. V was pared by 4 bases and J by 1 base, with 11 bases between. Germline V CDR1 and CDR2: MNHEY, SMNVEV (reference sequence). The CDR3 covers 15 residues. The CDR3 nucleotides read TGTGCCAGCAGTTGGATGAGCGGGAGCAATCAGCCCCAGCATTTT. Its protein product is CASSWMSGSNQPQHF.

V gene TRBV7-2 combines with J gene TRBJ2-5; D unclear. V lost 2 bases and J 5 bases, leaving 9 bases between the germline ends. CDR3 length equals 13 residues. Germline loops: CDR1 SGHTA, CDR2 FQGNSA. The CDR3 spells CASSLTALETQYF. CDR3 sequence (DNA): TGTGCCAGCAGCTTAACGGCCTTGGAGACCCAGTACTTC.

This rearrangement joins TRBV20-1 to TRBJ2-7; D unresolved. Germline V lookup: CDR1 DFQATT, CDR2 SNEGSKA (reference sequence). The CDR3 totals 13 residues. The V gene lost 2 bases and the J gene lost 0 bases, with 8 bases spanning the gap. For the CDR3, the DNA is TGCAGTGCTAGATGCGGTAGCTCCTACGAGCAGTACGTC. Amino acids: CSARCGSSYEQYV.

The chain is built from TRBV27 and TRBJ1-4; D is unclear. The CDR3 has 17 residues. Germline V gives CDR1 MNHEY, CDR2 SMNVEV (reference sequence). With 0 bases removed from V and 0 bases from J, the gap between germline ends came to 11 bases. CDR3 loop: CASSLSRQAATNEKLFF. CDR3 nucleotide sequence: TGTGCCAGCAGTTTATCGCGGCAGGCCGCAACTAATGAAAAACTGTTTTTT.

This chain links TRBV4-2 with TRBJ2-7; the match to TRBD1 covers 8 bases. Germline V lookup: CDR1 LGHNA, CDR2 YNFKEQ. The CDR3 spans 17 residues. Unmatched junction bases numbered 9, after V lost 0 bases and J lost 2 bases. The CDR3 DNA is TGTGCCAGCAGCCAAGATCAGAGGGGGACAGGTACCTACGAGCAGTACTTC. Protein product: CASSQDQRGTGTYEQYF.

There are a few counts of this clonotype. V and J are TRBV9 and TRBJ2-5; D assignment may be TRBD1 or TRBD2 (6 bases each). The CDR3 covers 14 residues. Per germline, CDR1 SGDLS and CDR2 YYNGEE. V was cut by 2 bases and J by 5 bases, with 13 bases left in between. The CDR3 DNA follows: TGTGCCAGCAGCGTTATCCCGGGGGCGGAGACCCAGTACTTC. Its translation is CASSVIPGAETQYF.

This chain connects TRBV11-2 to TRBJ2-3, with D uncertain. Germline loops: CDR1 SGHAT, CDR2 FQNNGV. The V gene lost 5 bases and the J gene lost 1 base, with 13 bases spanning the gap. The length of the CDR3 is 15 residues. CDR3 residues: CASSTPAIRTDTQYF. The DNA of the CDR3 is TGTGCCAGCAGCACCCCCGCCATCCGCACAGATACGCAGTATTTT.

The V call is TRBV7-2, the J call TRBJ1-1; D perhaps matches TRBD1 (5 bases). This CDR3 spans 12 amino acids. Trimming removed 7 bases from V and 1 base from J, with 7 bases in between. Germline-derived CDR1 and CDR2 are SGHTA and FQGNSA. The CDR3 DNA is TGTGCCAGCACCGGGGCGAACACTGAAGCTTTCTTT. Its translation is CASTGANTEAFF.

There are a few counts of this clonotype. This chain joins TRBV6-4 and TRBJ2-5; possibly TRBD1 or TRBD2 for D (5 bases each). CDR1 and CDR2 (germline): MRHNA, SNTAGT. With 8 bases removed from V and 5 bases from J, the gap between germline ends came to 24 bases. This CDR3 contains 16 residues. The DNA of the CDR3 is TGTGCCAGCGACGCAGTGATTGGGACGACTGAGGAGACCCAGTACTTC. It translates to CASDAVIGTTEETQYF.

This clonotype has only a few counts. This sequence joins TRBV18 and TRBJ2-5; D is ambiguous. The V gene's germline CDR1 is KGHSH and CDR2 LQKENI. The V end lost 3 bases, the J end lost 0 bases, and 11 bases lay between the germline ends. The CDR3 is 15 amino acids. This CDR3 reads CASSPPNGHQETQYF. The CDR3 bases are TGTGCCAGCTCACCTCCTAATGGACACCAAGAGACCCAGTACTTC.

This clonotype was detected only a few times. The rearrangement joins TRBV20-1 to TRBJ2-2; 8 nucleotides match TRBD1. CDR1 and CDR2 from the germline V gene are DFQATT and SNEGSKA (reference sequence). The junction had 1 base not matched to a gene; V was cut back by 6 bases and J by 4 bases. CDR3 size: 12 residues. The CDR3 coding sequence is TGCAGTGCCACAGGGGGCACCGGGGAGCTGTTTTTT. This gives the protein CSATGGTGELFF.

The CDR3 here is CASNRAGTGTGKTYEQYF. The DNA of the CDR3 is TGTGCCAGCAATCGGGCGGGGACCGGGACAGGGAAAACCTACGAGCAGTACTTC. This sequence joins TRBV6-1 and TRBJ2-7; 9 bases map to TRBD1. With 7 bases clipped from V and 2 bases from J, the junction kept 18 bases outside the gene matches. The V gene's germline CDR1 is MNHNS and CDR2 SASEGT. The CDR3 has 18 amino acids.

The chain carries TRBV5-1 and TRBJ1-2; tentatively, D is TRBD1 (5 bases). CDR1 and CDR2 from the germline V gene are SGHRS and YFSETQ. Trimming stripped 0 bases from V and 5 bases from J, with 17 bases between. The CDR3 is made up of 16 amino acids. For the CDR3, the DNA is TGCGCCAGCAGCTTGGACGTGGGACCCGGGGGGTATGGCTACACCTTC. As protein: CASSLDVGPGGYGYTF.

Only a few counts were recorded for this clonotype. This chain links TRBV27 with TRBJ2-7; 8 nucleotides agree with TRBD1. Per germline, CDR1 MNHEY and CDR2 SMNVEV (reference sequence). There are 15 residues in the CDR3. The V segment lost 6 bases and the J segment 3 bases; nucleotides outside the gene matches: 10. This CDR3 reads CASRARTGLGYEQYF. The CDR3 DNA sequence: TGTGCCAGCAGGGCTAGGACAGGGCTAGGCTACGAGCAGTACTTC.